This passage covers 8 T cell receptor beta chains from one sample sequenced in a study of blood T cell repertoires in COVID-19. TCRdb's copy holds only in-frame clones and misses some; the assay was immunoSEQ multiplex PCR. The table lists some 200,000 clones, roughly 91% of them singletons. The sample comprised PBMCs or T cells enriched from blood (not recorded which). Receptor source: a man aged 30 to 39 in a cohort exposed to, infected with or recovered from COVID-19 (not recorded which).

The chain joins TRBV7-9 to TRBJ1-1; 7 bases are shared with TRBD1. CDR3 length equals 16 residues. With 5 bases clipped from V and 1 base from J, the junction kept 10 bases outside the gene matches. Germline CDR1 and CDR2: SEHNR and FQNEAQ (reference sequence). The CDR3 is CASSPNTGAANTEAFF. The CDR3, as DNA: TGTGCCAGCAGCCCTAATACAGGGGCCGCGAACACTGAAGCTTTCTTT.

The chain employs TRBV27 and TRBJ2-3; the D is unclear. The V and J ends lost 7 bases and 0 bases respectively, with 5 bases between them. From germline, CDR1 is MNHEY and CDR2 SMNVEV (reference sequence). The CDR3 spans 12 residues. As DNA, the CDR3 is TGTGCCAGCACCTCTAGCACAGATACGCAGTATTTT. It codes for CASTSSTDTQYF.

The chain joins TRBV28 to TRBJ2-7; 9 nucleotides align to TRBD1. From germline, CDR1 is MDHEN and CDR2 SYDVKM. The V and J ends lost 7 bases and 5 bases, in that order; junction bases with no gene match: 9. The CDR3 length is 14 residues. The DNA of the CDR3 is TGTGCCAGCACCCTGGGACAGGGACGCCACGAGCAGTACTTC. Translated, it gives CASTLGQGRHEQYF.

The rearrangement joins TRBV19 to TRBJ1-4, with D perhaps matching TRBD1 (5 bases). Germline CDR1 and CDR2: LNHDA and SQIVND (reference sequence). V was trimmed by 6 bases and J by 0 bases, leaving 8 bases between them. The CDR3 runs 14 residues. The CDR3 DNA reads TGTGCCAGTAGAAACAGGCCAACTAATGAAAAACTGTTTTTT. Translating it yields CASRNRPTNEKLFF. The complete variable domain, with remaining parts taken from reference TRBV19 and TRBJ1-4, reads DGGITQSPKYLFRKEGQNVTLSCEQNLNHDAMYWYRQDPGQGLRLIYYSQIVNDFQKGDIAEGYSVSREKKESFPLTVTSAQKNPTAFYLCASRNRPTNEKLFFGSGTQLSVL.

The chain carries TRBV27 and TRBJ1-5, with D perhaps matching TRBD1 (6 bases). Trimming pared 3 bases from V and 7 bases from J, leaving 10 bases between. In germline, CDR1 is MNHEY, CDR2 SMNVEV (reference sequence). The CDR3 loop spans 13 amino acids. This chain's CDR3 is CASSLGARQPQHF. CDR3 DNA sequence: TGTGCCAGCAGTTTGGGGGCGCGGCAGCCCCAGCATTTT.

V usage is TRBV28 and J usage is TRBJ1-3; D may be TRBD1 (5 bases). The CDR3 loop spans 14 amino acids. V was trimmed by 6 bases and J by 10 bases, leaving 19 bases between them. Germline-derived CDR1 and CDR2 are MDHEN and SYDVKM. The CDR3 DNA reads as TGTGCCAGCAGCCCTATCCGGGACTTTAAGACCATATATTTT. Residues: CASSPIRDFKTIYF.

The chain uses TRBV27 and TRBJ1-2; possibly TRBD1 for D (6 bases). Deletions cut 5 bases from V and 4 bases from J, with 11 bases between. The CDR3 is 13 amino acids. Germline values: CDR1 MNHEY, CDR2 SMNVEV (reference sequence). CDR3 nucleotide sequence: TGTGCCAGCAGTGAGGACAGCCGCTATGGCTACACCTTC. Translating it yields CASSEDSRYGYTF.

The chain is built from TRBV7-9 and TRBJ1-2, with TRBD1 matching over 7 bases. Per the germline V gene, CDR1 is SEHNR and CDR2 is FQNEAQ (reference sequence). V was pared by 4 bases and J by 2 bases, with 13 bases of the junction left unmatched. The CDR3 is made up of 17 amino acids. CDR3 sequence reads: CASSSAPDRSINYGYTF. The DNA for the CDR3 is TGTGCCAGCAGCTCGGCCCCGGACAGGTCCATAAACTATGGCTACACCTTC.